Following are 29 T cell receptor beta chains from one sample sequenced in a study of vaccination effects on CD4 cells after COVID-19. No antigen is known for these receptors. Clones were sequenced by immunoSEQ multiplex PCR, and TCRdb holds only the in-frame ones, with some missing. The data show approximately 40,000 clones, around 76% seen once. It was after approximately 11 days of culture that CD4+ T cells were isolated. SARS-CoV-2 infection was confirmed by PCR in the person between March and December 2020. Either the mRNA-1273 or the BNT162b2 vaccine was given to participants as two doses. The source was CD4+ T cells from PBMCs cultured without peptide, collected after COVID-19 vaccination. The receptors originated from a human donor who had a prior SARS-CoV-2 infection.

The CDR3 DNA reads TGTGCCAGTAGTATTCCCCCCGACAGGGGAATTGAAAAACTGTTTTTT. Translating it yields CASSIPPDRGIEKLFF. The chain carries TRBV19 and TRBJ1-4; 8 bases are shared with TRBD1. The CDR3 is 16 residues long. The J segment lost 7 bases and the V segment lost 3 bases, leaving 10 bases of the junction unmatched. Germline CDR1 and CDR2: LNHDA and SQIVND (reference sequence).

The genes are TRBV7-9 and TRBJ2-5; 11 nucleotides line up with TRBD2. Trimming took 3 bases from V and 6 from J; bases not matched to a gene: 6. The germline CDR1 and CDR2 sequences are SEHNR and FQNEAQ (reference sequence). The length of the CDR3 is 15 residues. The CDR3 loop is CASSFSGGGSKTQYF. The DNA of the CDR3 is TGTGCCAGCAGCTTTAGCGGGGGGGGCTCAAAGACCCAGTACTTC.

The chain joins TRBV7-2 to TRBJ2-3; D unclear. Germline CDR1 SGHTA, CDR2 FQGNSA. The germline V and J ends were trimmed by 1 base and 4 bases, with 6 bases remaining between them. The CDR3 is 13 residues long. CDR3 sequence (DNA): TGTGCCAGCAGCTTAGTGGGCTCAGATACGCAGTATTTT. Translating gives CASSLVGSDTQYF. The full variable domain, in which reference TRBV7-2 and TRBJ2-3 provide the parts outside the CDR3, is GAGVSQSPSNKVTEKGKDVELRCDPISGHTALYWYRQSLGQGLEFLIYFQGNSAPDKSGLPSDRFSAERTGGSVSTLTIQRTQQEDSAVYLCASSLVGSDTQYFGPGTRLTVL.

This clone was observed a single time. The chain is built from TRBV5-1 and TRBJ2-1; 9 nucleotides align to TRBD2. The junction had 9 bases not matched to a gene; V was cut back by 1 base and J by 7 bases. This CDR3 is 16 amino acids long. Germline V CDR1 and CDR2: SGHRS, YFSETQ. CDR3 DNA: TGCGCCAGCAGCTTGTTTGCGGGGGGGCTTAGGAATGAGCAGTTCTTC. Translation: CASSLFAGGLRNEQFF.

V gene TRBV5-1 combines with J gene TRBJ1-2; possibly TRBD1 for D (6 bases). Per the germline V gene, CDR1 is SGHRS and CDR2 is YFSETQ. Trimming took off 1 base at V and 7 bases at J, with 11 bases between the two ends. The CDR3 is 13 residues long. The CDR3 bases are TGCGCCAGCAGCTTGCGGACAGAGGGTGGCTACACCTTC. Its translation is CASSLRTEGGYTF.

The chain is built from TRBV12-3 or TRBV12-4 and TRBJ1-1; D not certain. The CDR3 consists of 12 residues. Trimming pared 5 bases from V and 3 bases from J, leaving 7 bases between. CDR3 coding DNA: TGTGCCAGCAGTCCTCGGTACACTGAAGCTTTCTTT. As protein: CASSPRYTEAFF.

This clone was observed a single time. The rearrangement uses TRBV5-5 and TRBJ2-5, with 12 positions matching TRBD2. CDR1 and CDR2 (germline): SGHKS, YYEKEE (reference sequence). The CDR3 sequence is 16 residues long. Trimming at V came to 4 bases and at J to 10 bases, leaving 14 bases not matched to a gene. CDR3 coding DNA: TGTGCCAGCAGCGTTACCCTAGCGGGGGGGGGTCGAGACCAGTACTTC. As protein: CASSVTLAGGGRDQYF.

The genes are TRBV12-3 or TRBV12-4 and TRBJ1-5, with D unclear. The CDR3 is 13 amino acids. V lost 1 base to trimming and J lost 5 bases, with 6 bases between them. CDR3 loop: CASSLDGYQPQHF. The CDR3 DNA reads as TGTGCCAGCAGTTTAGACGGCTATCAGCCCCAGCATTTT.

The chain uses TRBV15 and TRBJ2-5, with 7 nucleotides matching TRBD1. Germline CDR1 and CDR2: LNHNV and YYDKDF (reference sequence). This CDR3 has 16 residues. Germline trimming cut 0 bases from V and 2 bases from J; bases unmatched to any gene: 6. DNA of the CDR3: TGTGCCACCAGCAGAGATCAATGGGACAGTCAAGAGACCCAGTACTTC. Protein sequence: CATSRDQWDSQETQYF.

This chain joins TRBV5-4 and TRBJ1-1; TRBD1 is a possible D gene (6 bases). The CDR3 sequence is 13 residues long. Germline V gives CDR1 SGHNT, CDR2 YYREEE (reference sequence). With 8 bases removed from V and 0 bases from J, the gap between germline ends came to 11 bases. The CDR3 DNA sequence: TGTGCCAGTTCGACAGGACTGAACACTGAAGCTTTCTTT. Amino acids: CASSTGLNTEAFF. The complete variable domain, with remaining parts taken from reference TRBV5-4 and TRBJ1-1, reads ETGVTQSPTHLIKTRGQQVTLRCSSQSGHNTVSWYQQALGQGPQFIFQYYREEENGRGNFPPRFSGLQFPNYSSELNVNALELDDSALYLCASSTGLNTEAFFGQGTRLTVV.

This chain links TRBV27 with TRBJ2-7; TRBD2 aligns across 12 bases. Trimming took 7 bases from V and 6 from J; bases not matched to a gene: 13. CDR3 size: 16 residues. Germline V lookup: CDR1 MNHEY, CDR2 SMNVEV (reference sequence). The CDR3: CASTFSLAGGPSEQYF. CDR3 bases: TGTGCCAGCACCTTTTCCCTAGCGGGGGGGCCCAGCGAGCAGTACTTC.

The CDR3 spells CASSATTRTERAFF. The CDR3 region has the DNA TGTGCCAGCAGCGCGACGACCCGGACAGAGCGAGCTTTCTTT. The V call is TRBV2, the J call TRBJ1-1; possibly TRBD1 for D (6 bases). The V and J ends lost 6 bases and 10 bases respectively, with 21 bases between them. CDR1 SNHLY and CDR2 FYNNEI come from the germline V gene. The CDR3 length is 14 residues.

V and J are TRBV6-2 or TRBV6-3 and TRBJ2-7; 14 nucleotides match TRBD2. Germline trimming cut 5 bases from V and 3 bases from J; bases unmatched to any gene: 3. This CDR3 has 15 amino acids. Germline CDR1 reads MNHEY; CDR2 reads SVGEGT. CDR3 sequence reads: CASSDGTSGSYEQYF. CDR3 DNA: TGTGCCAGCAGTGACGGGACTAGCGGGAGCTACGAGCAGTACTTC.

The V and J genes are TRBV25-1 and TRBJ1-4; 9 bases map to TRBD1. V shed 6 bases, J shed 8 bases, and the junction held 7 bases outside the gene matches. Germline V lookup: CDR1 MGHDK, CDR2 SYGVNS. The CDR3 loop spans 14 amino acids. The CDR3 spells CASSSPGTGEKLFF. CDR3 sequence (DNA): TGTGCCAGCAGCTCCCCCGGGACAGGGGAAAAACTGTTTTTT.

The gene calls are TRBV6-5 and TRBJ2-7, with D tentatively TRBD1 or TRBD2 (6 bases each). Germline V gene lookup returns CDR1 MNHEY and CDR2 SVGAGI. The CDR3 loop spans 12 amino acids. The CDR3 coding sequence is TGTGTTATACGAGGGGGGTCCTACGAGCAGTACTTC. As protein: CVIRGGSYEQYF.

The chain uses TRBV19 and TRBJ1-4; D perhaps matches TRBD1 (5 bases). V dropped 6 bases and J dropped 7 bases, with 15 bases sitting between them. Germline lookup yields CDR1 LNHDA and CDR2 SQIVND (reference sequence). This CDR3 comprises 14 residues. Written as DNA, the CDR3 is TGTGCCAGTAGAGACGGGACCGCGACTGAAAAACTGTTTTTT. Translated: CASRDGTATEKLFF.

The J gene is TRBJ2-7, the V gene TRBV19; no clear D gene. The CDR3 totals 13 residues. Trimming shortened V by 3 bases and J by 6 bases, and 12 bases separated the two germline ends. Germline V lookup: CDR1 LNHDA, CDR2 SQIVND (reference sequence). CDR3 protein: CASSMSSISEQYF. The CDR3 DNA is TGTGCCAGTAGTATGAGTTCAATAAGCGAGCAGTACTTC.

This sequence joins TRBV2 and TRBJ2-5, with TRBD2 matching 7 bases. This CDR3 region has 15 residues. Germline loops: CDR1 SNHLY, CDR2 FYNNEI. After removal of 5 bases from V and 5 bases from J, the junction contained 11 bases not matched to a gene. CDR3 region: CASSTRFGLGETQYF. CDR3 sequence (DNA): TGTGCCAGCAGTACCCGGTTCGGACTAGGGGAGACCCAGTACTTC.

The genes are TRBV4-1 and TRBJ2-1, with 8 bases that match TRBD2. V was clipped by 0 bases and J by 0 bases; unmatched bases: 16. The CDR3 spans 21 residues. Germline V lookup: CDR1 MGHRA, CDR2 YSYEKL. For the CDR3, the DNA is TGCGCCAGCAGCCAAGACCGCGGCTCCGGGACTAGGATTGGCTCCTACAATGAGCAGTTCTTC. Translating it yields CASSQDRGSGTRIGSYNEQFF.

The CDR3 DNA reads TGTGCCAGCAGCTTATTCGGGGATACGCAGTATTTT. This translates into CASSLFGDTQYF. The rearrangement uses TRBV7-3 and TRBJ2-3, with unresolved D. Per germline, CDR1 SGHTA and CDR2 FQGTGA. The CDR3 loop spans 12 amino acids. The V end was cut by 2 bases, the J end by 6 bases, with 6 bases between.

V usage is TRBV5-1 and J usage is TRBJ2-3; D call uncertain. Germline assignment: CDR1 SGHRS and CDR2 YFSETQ. The V end was cut by 3 bases, the J end by 6 bases, with 11 bases between. This CDR3 has 13 residues. CDR3 coding DNA: TGCGCCAGCAGCTCCGGTCCCTCCGATACGCAGTATTTT. This encodes CASSSGPSDTQYF.

The rearrangement links TRBV5-6 to TRBJ1-5; no firm D call. The CDR3 is made up of 15 amino acids. The germline V and J ends were trimmed by 4 bases and 5 bases, with 16 bases remaining between them. Per the germline V gene, CDR1 is SGHDT and CDR2 is YYEEEE. CDR3 DNA sequence: TGTGCCAGCAGCAAGTTACGGCTACGGGATCAGCCCCAGCATTTT. It yields the protein CASSKLRLRDQPQHF.

The chain recombines TRBV2 with TRBJ2-5; 8 positions match TRBD1. Germline-derived CDR1 and CDR2 are SNHLY and FYNNEI. J lost 5 bases, V lost 4 bases, and 6 bases had no gene match. This CDR3 contains 14 residues. This chain's CDR3 is CASSGRGRFETQYF. CDR3 sequence (DNA): TGTGCCAGCAGTGGCAGGGGGCGATTTGAGACCCAGTACTTC.

This chain joins TRBV4-1 and TRBJ2-1; 12 bases line up with TRBD2. CDR3 length: 17 residues. V lost 0 bases, J lost 3 bases, and 3 bases stayed unmatched. Germline V gene lookup returns CDR1 MGHRA and CDR2 YSYEKL. CDR3 amino acids: CASSQDWGLAGYNEQFF. The DNA of the CDR3 is TGCGCCAGCAGCCAAGATTGGGGACTAGCGGGCTACAATGAGCAGTTCTTC.

This clone has a handful of counts. The V and J genes are TRBV4-2 and TRBJ2-7, with D possibly being TRBD1 or TRBD2 (5 bases each). V was clipped by 0 bases and J by 8 bases, with 17 bases between them. There are 15 residues in the CDR3. Germline V gives CDR1 LGHNA, CDR2 YNFKEQ. DNA of the CDR3: TGTGCCAGCAGCCAAGATGTGGGGACCTTGATGCAGCAGTACTTC. Translating it yields CASSQDVGTLMQQYF.

This chain connects TRBV19 to TRBJ1-5; D perhaps matches TRBD1 (5 bases). Germline assignment: CDR1 LNHDA and CDR2 SQIVND (reference sequence). The CDR3 is 18 residues long. V was shortened by 4 bases and J by 4 bases, with 23 bases between the two germline ends. The CDR3, as DNA: TGTGCCAGTAGTACCGGGACCGCCGCCGTGGGGCCAAATCAGCCCCAGCATTTT. Translation: CASSTGTAAVGPNQPQHF.

The chain couples TRBV4-3 to TRBJ2-1; 11 bases agree with TRBD2. There are 16 residues in the CDR3. The germline V gene encodes CDR1 LGHNA and CDR2 YSLEER. V was clipped by 2 bases and J by 7 bases; unmatched bases: 7. The CDR3 sequence is CASSQQGTSGRNEQFF. DNA of the CDR3: TGCGCCAGCAGCCAACAGGGGACTAGCGGTCGGAATGAGCAGTTCTTC.

The chain couples TRBV19 to TRBJ2-3; possibly TRBD1 for D (6 bases). V was shortened by 3 bases and J by 3 bases, with 16 bases between the two germline ends. The CDR3 sequence is 16 residues long. The V gene's germline CDR1 is LNHDA and CDR2 SQIVND (reference sequence). The CDR3 spells CASSMFGTLGTDTQYF. The CDR3 nucleotides read TGTGCCAGTAGTATGTTTGGGACACTGGGGACAGATACGCAGTATTTT.

The CDR3 spells CASSLFLTQETQYF. CDR3 in DNA: TGTGCCAGCAGCCTCTTCTTGACCCAAGAGACCCAGTACTTC. V and J are TRBV7-2 and TRBJ2-5; D gene ambiguous. CDR3 length equals 14 residues. The V end was cut by 5 bases, the J end by 1 base, with 11 bases between. In germline, CDR1 is SGHTA, CDR2 FQGNSA.